The clone carrying this TCR beta chain is a singleton in its sample. V lost 2 bases to trimming and J lost 4 bases, with 16 bases between them. This CDR3 has 16 amino acids. The germline CDR1 and CDR2 sequences are LGHDT and YNNKEL (reference sequence). Original data processing: The assay estimated nucleated cells by amplifying reference gene primers. Produced via immunoSEQ multiplex PCR; TCRdb's table is partial and in-frame only. V, J and clone size reflect that table, while D and trimming were determined from the DNA. The sample contains fewer than 200,000 clones, 87% of which appear only once. The sample is drawn from a study of blood T cell repertoires in COVID-19. Study-wide background: Nucleic acid was either cDNA or gDNA, and it came from T cells, B-cell-depleted T cells, or PBMCs.

The clonotype was recovered from a woman aged 60 to 75 who had recovered from COVID-19. Sequencing used peripheral blood. The chain has TRBV3-1 (or the pseudogene TRBV3-2) and TRBJ2-3, with a tentative D call TRBD2 (7 bases). CDR3 in amino acids: CASSQHGGAGADTQYF. The CDR3 nucleotides are TGTGCCAGCAGCCAACATGGGGGGGCCGGGGCAGATACGCAGTATTTT.